This T cell receptor beta chain came from a study of control samples from healthy donors and cancer patients. J lost 9 bases, V lost 1 base, and 6 bases had no gene match. The length of the CDR3 is 15 residues. The germline gives CDR1 SGHRS, CDR2 YFSETQ. The assay was immunoSEQ multiplex PCR, and TCRdb's table has in-frame clones only and misses some. Of some 130,000 clones in the sample, approximately 90% were seen once. Source material: blood. The chain uses TRBV5-1 and TRBJ1-6; 8 bases align to TRBD1. The sequence came from a man aged 18 to 30 in good health. The CDR3 coding sequence is TGCGCCAGCAGCTTGTTCGCAGGGGGCGGTTCACCCCTCCACTTT. Protein: CASSLFAGGGSPLHF. Complete variable domain (other parts from reference TRBV5-1 and TRBJ1-6): KAGVTQTPRYLIKTRGQQVTLSCSPISGHRSVSWYQQTPGQGLQFLFEYFSETQRNKGNFPGRFSGRQFSNSRSEMNVSTLELGDSALYLCASSLFAGGGSPLHFGNGTRLTVT.